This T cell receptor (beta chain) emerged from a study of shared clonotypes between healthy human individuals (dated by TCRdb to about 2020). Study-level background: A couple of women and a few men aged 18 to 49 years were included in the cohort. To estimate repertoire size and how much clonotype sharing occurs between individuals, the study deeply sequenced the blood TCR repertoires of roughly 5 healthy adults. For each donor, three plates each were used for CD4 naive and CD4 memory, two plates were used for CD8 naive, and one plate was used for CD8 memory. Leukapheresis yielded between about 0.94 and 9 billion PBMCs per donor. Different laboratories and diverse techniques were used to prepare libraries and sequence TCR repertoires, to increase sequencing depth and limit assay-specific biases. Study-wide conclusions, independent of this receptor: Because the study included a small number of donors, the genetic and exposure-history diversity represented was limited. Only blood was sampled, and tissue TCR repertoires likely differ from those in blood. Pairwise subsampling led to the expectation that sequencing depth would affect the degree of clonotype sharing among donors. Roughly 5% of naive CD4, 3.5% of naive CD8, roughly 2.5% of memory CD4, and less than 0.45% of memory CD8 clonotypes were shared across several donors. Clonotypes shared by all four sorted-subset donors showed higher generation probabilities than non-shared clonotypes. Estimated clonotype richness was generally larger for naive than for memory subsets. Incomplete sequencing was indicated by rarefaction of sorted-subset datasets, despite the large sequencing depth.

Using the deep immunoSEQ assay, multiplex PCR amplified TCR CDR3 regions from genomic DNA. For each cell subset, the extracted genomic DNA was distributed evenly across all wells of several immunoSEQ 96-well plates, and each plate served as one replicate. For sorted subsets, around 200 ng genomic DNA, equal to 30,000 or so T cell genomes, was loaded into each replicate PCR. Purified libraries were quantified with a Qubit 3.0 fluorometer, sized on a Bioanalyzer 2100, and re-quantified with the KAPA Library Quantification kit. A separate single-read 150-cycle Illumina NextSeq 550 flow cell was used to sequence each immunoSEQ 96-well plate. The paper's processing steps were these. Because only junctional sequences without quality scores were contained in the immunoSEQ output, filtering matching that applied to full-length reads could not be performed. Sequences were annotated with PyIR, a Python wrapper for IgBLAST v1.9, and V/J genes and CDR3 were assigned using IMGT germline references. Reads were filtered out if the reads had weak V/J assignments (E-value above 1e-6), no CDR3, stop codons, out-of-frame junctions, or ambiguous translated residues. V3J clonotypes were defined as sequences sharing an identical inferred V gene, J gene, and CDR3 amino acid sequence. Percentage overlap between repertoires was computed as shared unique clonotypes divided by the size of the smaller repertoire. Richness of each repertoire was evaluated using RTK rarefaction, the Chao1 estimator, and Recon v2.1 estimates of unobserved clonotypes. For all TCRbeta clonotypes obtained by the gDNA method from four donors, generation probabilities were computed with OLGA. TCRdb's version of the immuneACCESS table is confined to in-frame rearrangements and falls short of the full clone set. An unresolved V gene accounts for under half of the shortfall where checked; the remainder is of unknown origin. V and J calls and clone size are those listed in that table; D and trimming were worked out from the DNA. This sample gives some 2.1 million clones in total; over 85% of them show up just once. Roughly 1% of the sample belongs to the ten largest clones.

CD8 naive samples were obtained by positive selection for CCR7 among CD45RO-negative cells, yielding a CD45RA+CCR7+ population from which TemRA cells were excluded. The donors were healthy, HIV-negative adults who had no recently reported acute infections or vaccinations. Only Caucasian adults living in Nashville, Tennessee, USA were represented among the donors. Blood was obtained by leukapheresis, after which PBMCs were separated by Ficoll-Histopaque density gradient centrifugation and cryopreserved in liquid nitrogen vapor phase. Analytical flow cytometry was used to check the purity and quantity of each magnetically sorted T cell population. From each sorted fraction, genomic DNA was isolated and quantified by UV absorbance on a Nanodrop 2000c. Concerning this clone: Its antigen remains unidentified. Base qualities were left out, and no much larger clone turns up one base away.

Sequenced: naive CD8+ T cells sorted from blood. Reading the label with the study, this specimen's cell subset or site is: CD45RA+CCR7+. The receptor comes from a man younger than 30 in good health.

The base sequence is TGTGCCAGCAGTCCAGGGGCGGACAATTTCCCCTACGAGCAGTACTTC. The translation is CASSPGADNFPYEQYF. Recombination joined TRBV2 with TRBJ2-7; D gene: possibly TRBD1, on 6 matching bases. The junction carries 19 bases between V and J, which are trimmed by 5 bases and 2 bases respectively. The CDR1 and CDR2 encoded by the germline V gene are SNHLY and FYNNEI. The CDR3 sequence holds 16 residues, the cysteine and phenylalanine included. Only the CDR3 DNA is retained, 48 bases long and in frame from the first base.